This T cell receptor (beta chain) was documented in a study of beta chain features in type 1 diabetes. CDR3 length: 16 residues. V was trimmed by 0 bases and J by 4 bases, leaving 15 bases between them. CDR1 and CDR2 (germline): LGHNA, YNFKEQ. Expressed TCRB transcripts were sequenced because the entire RNA isolate underwent reverse transcription. Repertoires were generated with immunoSEQ multiplex PCR, while TCRdb's copy carries only in-frame clones and drops some. In the table there are 860,000 or so clones, roughly a sixth of which are singletons. The genes are TRBV4-2 and TRBJ1-1, with D possibly TRBD1 on 6 matching bases. The sequence was obtained from a woman between 18 and 29 years old in good health. Material for sequencing was naive CD4+ T cells from blood. The CDR3 DNA follows: TGTGCCAGCAGCCAAGATCCCAGGGGCCGGGGCACTGAAGCTTTCTTT. This sequence encodes CASSQDPRGRGTEAFF.